The 3 T cell receptor beta chains in this list originate from one sample, sequenced in a study of blood T cells in healthy people across ages. Through a sample-barcoded 5' primer and a J-beta primer mix, a second PCR was run for roughly 7 to 12 cycles. In TCRdb, the 5' RACE reads were re-called with MiXCR into one record per CDR3 protein. The table lists around 870,000 distinct CDR3 sequences, about 28% of them singletons. Sequencing used blood. Source of these receptors: a woman of 80 years or more in good health.

Many counts were recorded for this clonotype. This chain uses TRBV20-1 with TRBJ2-1; the match to TRBD2 covers 7 bases. The length of the CDR3 is 13 residues. The germline V gene has CDR1 DFQATT and CDR2 SNEGSKA (reference sequence). The V segment lost 6 bases and the J segment 5 bases; nucleotides outside the gene matches: 7. CDR3: CSAREGLNNEQFF. The CDR3, as DNA: TGCAGTGCCAGGGAGGGCTTAAACAATGAGCAGTTCTTC.

This clonotype has ten or more counts. The chain recombines TRBV20-1 with TRBJ1-2; 12 nucleotides align to TRBD1. From germline, CDR1 is DFQATT and CDR2 SNEGSKA (reference sequence). The CDR3 runs to 12 residues. The V segment lost 5 bases and the J segment 9 bases; nucleotides outside the gene matches: 4. Here the CDR3 reads CSAPGTGGSYTF. The CDR3 nucleotides are TGCAGTGCTCCAGGGACAGGGGGCAGCTACACCTTC.

This rearrangement joins TRBV27 to TRBJ2-5; D may be TRBD1 (5 bases). TRBJ2-7 matches the DNA end more closely, so the J call is doubtful. From germline, CDR1 is MNHEY and CDR2 SMNVEV (reference sequence). The CDR3 is made up of 14 amino acids. The CDR3 sequence is CASSPQGSLREQYF. CDR3 DNA sequence: TGTGCCAGCAGTCCCCAGGGTTCTCTACGCGAGCAGTACTTC.